One sample yielded the 10 T cell receptor beta chains listed below, sequenced in a study of cytomegalovirus exposure and HLA in healthy donors. The PCR ran on 60 Vbeta and 13 Jbeta primers. TCRdb's table, derived via immunoSEQ multiplex PCR, lists solely in-frame clones and lacks some. Its clone listing holds 55,000 or so clones. The sequenced material came from PBMCs. The receptors were sampled from a woman aged 30 to 39 in good health and CMV-seropositive.

This chain uses TRBV10-3 with TRBJ1-3, with D possibly TRBD1 on 6 matching bases. CDR3 length: 13 residues. CDR1 is ENHRY and CDR2 is SYGVKD in the germline V gene. Deletions cut 10 bases from V and 1 base from J, with 11 bases between. CDR3 nucleotides: TGTGCCACCCGACAGGAGTCTGGAAACACCATATATTTT. The encoded protein is CATRQESGNTIYF.

V gene TRBV25-1 combines with J gene TRBJ2-7; 7 bases are shared with TRBD2. The trim removed 4 bases at V and 2 bases at J, leaving 2 bases unmatched. Germline lookup yields CDR1 MGHDK and CDR2 SYGVNS. The CDR3 covers 13 residues. DNA for the CDR3: TGTGCCAGCAGTGCCGGGGGGACCTACGAGCAGTACTTC. Translating gives CASSAGGTYEQYF.

The rearrangement links TRBV29-1 to TRBJ2-1, with 12 bases aligning to TRBD2. V dropped 6 bases and J dropped 10; count of bases not matched to a gene: 7. This CDR3 is built from 13 residues. Germline loops: CDR1 SQVTM, CDR2 ANQGSEA. CDR3 coding DNA: TGCAGCGTGAGACTAGCGGGAGTGAGAGAGCAGTTCTTC. This translates into CSVRLAGVREQFF.

The chain is built from TRBV5-4 and TRBJ1-1, with TRBD1 matching 10 bases. Germline V gene sequence: CDR1 SGHNT, CDR2 YYREEE (reference sequence). This CDR3 has 15 residues. V shed 2 bases, J shed 3 bases, and the junction held 4 bases outside the gene matches. For the CDR3, the DNA is TGTGCCAGCAGCTTACTGGGGACAGGGGACACTGAAGCTTTCTTT. It codes for CASSLLGTGDTEAFF.

The chain combines TRBV6-1 with TRBJ2-1; no clear D. V shed 7 bases and J shed 7 bases, with 8 bases lying between them. Germline-derived CDR1 and CDR2 are MNHNS and SASEGT. There are 11 residues in the CDR3. The CDR3 DNA is TGTGCCAGCACAGGTTGGAATGAGCAGTTCTTC. It specifies CASTGWNEQFF.

The V call is TRBV15, the J call TRBJ2-7; D is uncertain. Germline assignment: CDR1 LNHNV and CDR2 YYDKDF (reference sequence). V was cut by 5 bases and J by 0 bases, with 11 bases left in between. This CDR3 region has 14 residues. CDR3 DNA sequence: TGTGCCACCAGCCTAGACTCACCCTCCTACGAGCAGTACTTC. Protein: CATSLDSPSYEQYF.

The chain combines TRBV4-1 with TRBJ2-3; 9 bases are a match to TRBD2. The germline CDR1 and CDR2 sequences are MGHRA and YSYEKL. The CDR3 runs to 18 residues. V trimming: 1 base; J trimming: 2 bases; junction bases outside the gene matches: 10. CDR3 sequence (DNA): TGCGCCAGCAGCCAAGGGGTAGCGGGGGACCGTGACACAGATACGCAGTATTTT. Its translation is CASSQGVAGDRDTDTQYF.

This CDR3 is CASSVFREGNEKLFF. In DNA form, the CDR3 reads TGCGCCAGCAGCGTCTTCCGGGAAGGGAATGAAAAACTGTTTTTT. The chain is built from TRBV5-1 and TRBJ1-4; D gene uncertain. The germline V and J ends were trimmed by 4 bases and 5 bases, with 15 bases remaining between them. Germline V CDR1 and CDR2: SGHRS, YFSETQ. CDR3 length: 15 amino acids.

The V call is TRBV4-1, the J call TRBJ2-7, with 7 bases aligning to TRBD1. The V segment lost 3 bases and the J segment 3 bases; nucleotides outside the gene matches: 8. Germline values: CDR1 MGHRA, CDR2 YSYEKL. The CDR3 length is 15 residues. This chain's CDR3 is CASSQIRQGSYEQYF. CDR3 sequence (DNA): TGCGCCAGCAGCCAGATTAGACAGGGAAGCTACGAGCAGTACTTC.

The chain recombines TRBV19 with TRBJ1-6; no reliable D call. The CDR3 is 19 amino acids. The germline gives CDR1 LNHDA, CDR2 SQIVND (reference sequence). V was cut by 2 bases and J by 7 bases, with 24 bases left in between. The chain's CDR3 is CASSIQAMPTAGLNSPLHF. CDR3 nucleotide sequence: TGTGCCAGTAGTATACAAGCGATGCCCACGGCGGGGTTGAATTCACCCCTCCACTTT.